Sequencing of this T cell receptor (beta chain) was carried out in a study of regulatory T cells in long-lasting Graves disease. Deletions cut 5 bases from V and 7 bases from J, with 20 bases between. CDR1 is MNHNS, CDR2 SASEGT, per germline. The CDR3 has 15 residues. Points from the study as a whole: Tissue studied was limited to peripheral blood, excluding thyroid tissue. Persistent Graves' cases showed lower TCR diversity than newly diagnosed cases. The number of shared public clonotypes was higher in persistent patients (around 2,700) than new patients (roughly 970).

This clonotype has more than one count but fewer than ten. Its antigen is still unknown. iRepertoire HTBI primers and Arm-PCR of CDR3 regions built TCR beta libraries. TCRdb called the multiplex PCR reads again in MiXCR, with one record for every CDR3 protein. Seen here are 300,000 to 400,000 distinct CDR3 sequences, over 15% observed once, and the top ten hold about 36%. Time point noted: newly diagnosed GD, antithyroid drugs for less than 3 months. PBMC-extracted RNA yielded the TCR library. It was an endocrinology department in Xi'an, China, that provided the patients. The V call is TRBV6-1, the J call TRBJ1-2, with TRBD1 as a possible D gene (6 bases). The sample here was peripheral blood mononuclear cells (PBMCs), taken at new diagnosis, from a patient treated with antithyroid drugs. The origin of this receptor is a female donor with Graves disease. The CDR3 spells CASSRLKQGPTGYTF. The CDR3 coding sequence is TGTGCCAGCAGTCGTCTGAAACAGGGTCCTACTGGCTACACCTTC.